This T cell receptor (beta chain) stems from a study of CD8 T cells in ankylosing spondylitis. In this sample, this clonotype turned up many times. Its antigen is not identified. The V gene lost 2 bases and the J gene lost 8 bases, with 13 bases spanning the gap. In germline, CDR1 is SGHRS, CDR2 YFSETQ. The CDR3 has 14 amino acids. Overall study findings and caveats: About 8 highly homologous variants made up a TCR beta motif, and this motif appeared characteristic of ankylosing spondylitis blood.

For TCR beta, libraries came from quantitative 5'-RACE with molecular barcodes. TCRdb called the 5' RACE reads again in MiXCR, with one record for every CDR3 protein. The sample includes over 450,000 distinct CDR3 sequences, over 9.5% of them seen just once. Sample: blood, either unsorted or a sorted T cell fraction (not recorded which). The TCR was taken from a male donor with ankylosing spondylitis. The chain has TRBV5-1 and TRBJ1-4, with D possibly matching TRBD1 (5 bases). The CDR3 sequence: CASSFGQGREKLFF. The CDR3 coding sequence is TGCGCCAGCAGCTTCGGGCAGGGTCGCGAAAAACTGTTTTTT.